This entry describes one TCR beta chain. Antigen specificity is unknown. Other DNA variants within this sample encode the same CDR3. Germline V gives CDR1 MNHEY, CDR2 SVGAGI. This CDR3 region has 13 residues. The V end was cut by 4 bases, the J end by 5 bases, with 11 bases between. This sample is drawn from a study of cytomegalovirus exposure and HLA in healthy donors. Study findings and constraints: In an earlier analysis, in some 500 donors, most V segments appeared productive either ~87% or ~30% of the time. There were several of the most significant clusters that appeared linked to common viral pathogens in a later analysis.

The primer mix had 60 Vbeta and 13 Jbeta primers. The repertoire was sequenced with immunoSEQ multiplex PCR; TCRdb's copy has only in-frame clones and lacks some. The table lists 120,000 to 150,000 clones, around 82% of them singletons. The sequenced material came from PBMCs. The V call is TRBV6-5, the J call TRBJ1-1, with D perhaps TRBD1 (5 bases). The sequence was collected from a man aged 40-55 years in good health and CMV-seropositive. CDR3 sequence reads: CASSFGGGTEAFF. DNA for the CDR3: TGTGCCAGCAGTTTCGGGGGGGGGACTGAAGCTTTCTTT.